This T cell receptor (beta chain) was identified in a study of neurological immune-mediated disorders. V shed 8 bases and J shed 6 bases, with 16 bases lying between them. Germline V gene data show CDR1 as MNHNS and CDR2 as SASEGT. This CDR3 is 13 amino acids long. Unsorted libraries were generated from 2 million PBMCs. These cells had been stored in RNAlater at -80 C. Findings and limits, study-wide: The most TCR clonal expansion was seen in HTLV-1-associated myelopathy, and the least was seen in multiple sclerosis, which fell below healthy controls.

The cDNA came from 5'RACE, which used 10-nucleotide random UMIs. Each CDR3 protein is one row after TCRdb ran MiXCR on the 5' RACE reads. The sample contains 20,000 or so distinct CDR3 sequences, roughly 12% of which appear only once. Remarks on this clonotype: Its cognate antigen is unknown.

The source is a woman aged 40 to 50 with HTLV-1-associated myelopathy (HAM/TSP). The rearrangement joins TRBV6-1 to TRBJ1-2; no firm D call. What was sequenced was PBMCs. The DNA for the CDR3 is TGTGCCAGCTGTCTGGCGGGGAGAAATGGCTACACCTTC. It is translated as CASCLAGRNGYTF.